Here is one TCR beta chain with its context. The antigen is unknown. This entry is derived from a study of cytomegalovirus exposure and HLA in healthy donors. Study results and caveats: Most TCRs appeared rarely, but some public TCRs recurred in many donors. The listing of 150 to 200 TCR beta chains classed them as cytomegalovirus-associated.

Sequenced by immunoSEQ multiplex PCR; TCRdb stores in-frame clones only, minus some. The sample consists of some 150,000 clones, approximately 87% of them appearing once. The sequenced sample consisted of PBMCs. This receptor was obtained from a woman in her twenties or thirties in good health and CMV-seronegative.

CDR3 coding DNA: TGTGCCAGCAGTGATCCGGGACAGGGGAACACTGAAGCTTTCTTT. Translation gives CASSDPGQGNTEAFF. This rearrangement joins TRBV6-1 to TRBJ1-1, with TRBD1 matching over 9 bases. The CDR3 totals 15 residues. In germline, CDR1 is MNHNS, CDR2 SASEGT. Losses at the gene ends were 3 bases for V and 1 base for J; bases not matched to a gene: 3.